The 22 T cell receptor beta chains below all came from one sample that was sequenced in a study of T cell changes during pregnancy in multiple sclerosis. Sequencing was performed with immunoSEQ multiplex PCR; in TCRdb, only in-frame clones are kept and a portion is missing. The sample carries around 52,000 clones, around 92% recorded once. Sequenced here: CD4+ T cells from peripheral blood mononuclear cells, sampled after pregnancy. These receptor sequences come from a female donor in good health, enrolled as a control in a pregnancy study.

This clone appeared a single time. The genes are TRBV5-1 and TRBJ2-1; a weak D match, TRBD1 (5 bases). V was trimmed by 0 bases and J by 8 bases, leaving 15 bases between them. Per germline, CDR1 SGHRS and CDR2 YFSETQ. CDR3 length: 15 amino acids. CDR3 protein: CASSLADPGRDEQFF. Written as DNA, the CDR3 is TGCGCCAGCAGCTTGGCTGACCCTGGCAGGGATGAGCAGTTCTTC. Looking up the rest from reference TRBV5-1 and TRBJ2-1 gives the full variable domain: KAGVTQTPRYLIKTRGQQVTLSCSPISGHRSVSWYQQTPGQGLQFLFEYFSETQRNKGNFPGRFSGRQFSNSRSEMNVSTLELGDSALYLCASSLADPGRDEQFFGPGTRLTVL.

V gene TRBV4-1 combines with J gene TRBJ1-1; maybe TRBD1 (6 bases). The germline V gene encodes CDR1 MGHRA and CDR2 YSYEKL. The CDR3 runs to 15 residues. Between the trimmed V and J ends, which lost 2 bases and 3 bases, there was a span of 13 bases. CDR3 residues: CASSQKLQGYTEAFF. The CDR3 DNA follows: TGCGCCAGCAGCCAAAAACTACAGGGTTACACTGAAGCTTTCTTT.

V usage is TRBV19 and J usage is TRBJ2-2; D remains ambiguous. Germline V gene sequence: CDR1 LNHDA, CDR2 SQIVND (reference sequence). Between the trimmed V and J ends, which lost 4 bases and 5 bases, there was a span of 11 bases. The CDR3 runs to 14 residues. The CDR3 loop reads CASSTIMRTGELFF. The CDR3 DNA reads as TGTGCCAGTAGTACCATTATGCGGACCGGGGAGCTGTTTTTT.

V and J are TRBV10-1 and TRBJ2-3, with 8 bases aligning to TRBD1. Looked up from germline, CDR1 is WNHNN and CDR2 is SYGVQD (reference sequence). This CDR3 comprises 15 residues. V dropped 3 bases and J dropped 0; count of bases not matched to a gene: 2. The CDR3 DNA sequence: TGCGCCAGCAGTGACGACAGGGGAAGCACAGATACGCAGTATTTT. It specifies CASSDDRGSTDTQYF.

This CDR3 is CASSQGGAFSYEQYF. CDR3 bases: TGTGCCAGCAGCCAAGGTGGGGCTTTCTCCTACGAGCAGTACTTC. The chain joins TRBV14 to TRBJ2-7; D is possibly TRBD1 (5 bases). V lost 1 base, J lost 0 bases, and 10 bases lay in between. Germline V gives CDR1 SGHDN, CDR2 FVKESK. This CDR3 has 15 amino acids. The complete variable domain, with remaining parts taken from reference TRBV14 and TRBJ2-7, reads EAGVTQFPSHSVIEKGQTVTLRCDPISGHDNLYWYRRVMGKEIKFLLHFVKESKQDESGMPNNRFLAERTGGTYSTLKVQPAELEDSGVYFCASSQGGAFSYEQYFGPGTRLTVT.

The CDR3: CASSLGGTGFGNQPQHF. The DNA for the CDR3 is TGTGCCAGCAGCTTAGGGGGGACAGGGTTTGGCAATCAGCCCCAGCATTTT. The chain joins TRBV7-9 to TRBJ1-5; 9 nucleotides agree with TRBD1. The CDR3 loop spans 17 amino acids. With 1 base clipped from V and 2 bases from J, the junction kept 6 bases outside the gene matches. From germline, CDR1 is SEHNR and CDR2 FQNEAQ (reference sequence). Together with reference TRBV7-9 and TRBJ1-5, the CDR3 gives the full variable domain: DTGVSQNPRHKITKRGQNVTFRCDPISEHNRLYWYRQTLGQGPEFLTYFQNEAQLEKSRLLSDRFSAERPKGSFSTLEIQRTEQGDSAMYLCASSLGGTGFGNQPQHFGDGTRLSIL.

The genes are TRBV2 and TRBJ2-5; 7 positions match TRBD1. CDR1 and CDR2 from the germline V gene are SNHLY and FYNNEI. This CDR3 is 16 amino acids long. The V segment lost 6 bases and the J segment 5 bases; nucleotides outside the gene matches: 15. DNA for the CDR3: TGTGCCAGCAGCCCAGGGAGAGGGGGCGTGAGGGAGACCCAGTACTTC. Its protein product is CASSPGRGGVRETQYF. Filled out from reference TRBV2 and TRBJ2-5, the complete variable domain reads EPEVTQTPSHQVTQMGQEVILRCVPISNHLYFYWYRQILGQKVEFLVSFYNNEISEKSEIFDDQFSVERPDGSNFTLKIRSTKLEDSAMYFCASSPGRGGVRETQYFGPGTRLLVL.

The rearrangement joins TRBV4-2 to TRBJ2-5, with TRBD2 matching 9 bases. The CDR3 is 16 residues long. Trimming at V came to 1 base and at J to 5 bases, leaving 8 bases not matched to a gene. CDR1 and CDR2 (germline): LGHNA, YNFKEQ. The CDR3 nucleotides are TGTGCCAGCAGCCAAGGAGAAGCGGGGGGCCAGGAGACCCAGTACTTC. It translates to CASSQGEAGGQETQYF.

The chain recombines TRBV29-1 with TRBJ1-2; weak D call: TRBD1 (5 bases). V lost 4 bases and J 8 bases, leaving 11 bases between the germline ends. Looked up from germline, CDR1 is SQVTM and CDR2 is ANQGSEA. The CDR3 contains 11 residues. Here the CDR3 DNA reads TGCAGCGTTGTCAGGGTTAAAGGCTACACCTTC. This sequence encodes CSVVRVKGYTF.

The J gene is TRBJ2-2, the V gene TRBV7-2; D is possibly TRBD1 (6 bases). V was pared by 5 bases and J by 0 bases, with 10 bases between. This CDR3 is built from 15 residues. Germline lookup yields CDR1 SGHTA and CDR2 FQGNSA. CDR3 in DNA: TGTGCCAGCAGCCGTGGGACAACGAACACCGGGGAGCTGTTTTTT. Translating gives CASSRGTTNTGELFF.

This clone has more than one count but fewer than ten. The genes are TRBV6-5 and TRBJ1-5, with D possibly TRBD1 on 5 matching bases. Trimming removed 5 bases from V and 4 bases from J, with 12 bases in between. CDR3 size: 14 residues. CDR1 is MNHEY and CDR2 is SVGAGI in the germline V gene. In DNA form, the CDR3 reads TGTGCCAGCAGTAGGGGAAGATTGAATCAGCCCCAGCATTTT. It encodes CASSRGRLNQPQHF.

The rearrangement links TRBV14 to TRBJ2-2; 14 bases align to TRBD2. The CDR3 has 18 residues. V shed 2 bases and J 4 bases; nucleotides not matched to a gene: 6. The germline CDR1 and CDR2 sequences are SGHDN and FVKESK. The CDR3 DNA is TGTGCCAGCAGCCAACCTCCGGGACTAGCGGGGGTCACCGGGGAGCTGTTTTTT. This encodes CASSQPPGLAGVTGELFF.

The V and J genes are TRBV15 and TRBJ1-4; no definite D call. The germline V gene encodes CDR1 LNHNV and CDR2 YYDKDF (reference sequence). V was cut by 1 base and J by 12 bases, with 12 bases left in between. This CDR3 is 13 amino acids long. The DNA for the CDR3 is TGTGCCACCAGCAGAGGAGGTCTTTTTGAACTGTTTTTT. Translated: CATSRGGLFELFF.

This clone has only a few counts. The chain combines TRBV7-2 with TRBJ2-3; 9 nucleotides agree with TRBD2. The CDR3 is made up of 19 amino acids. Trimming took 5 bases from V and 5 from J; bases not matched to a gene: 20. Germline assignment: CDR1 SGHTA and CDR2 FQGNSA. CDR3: CASSPRGGVAGGHEDTQYF. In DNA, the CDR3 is TGTGCCAGCAGCCCTAGGGGGGGCGTTGCGGGGGGGCACGAAGATACGCAGTATTTT.

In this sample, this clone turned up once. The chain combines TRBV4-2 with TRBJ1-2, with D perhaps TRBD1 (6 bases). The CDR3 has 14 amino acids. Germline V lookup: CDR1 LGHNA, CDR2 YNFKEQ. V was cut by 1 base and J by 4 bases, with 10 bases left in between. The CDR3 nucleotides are TGTGCCAGCAGCCAAGGACAGGAATCCTATGGCTACACCTTC. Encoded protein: CASSQGQESYGYTF.

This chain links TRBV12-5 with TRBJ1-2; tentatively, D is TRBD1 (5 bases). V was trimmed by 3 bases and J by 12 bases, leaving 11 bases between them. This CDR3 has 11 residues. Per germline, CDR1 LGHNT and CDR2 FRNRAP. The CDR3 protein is CASGLWGGDTF. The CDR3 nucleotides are TGTGCTAGTGGTTTATGGGGGGGTGACACCTTC.

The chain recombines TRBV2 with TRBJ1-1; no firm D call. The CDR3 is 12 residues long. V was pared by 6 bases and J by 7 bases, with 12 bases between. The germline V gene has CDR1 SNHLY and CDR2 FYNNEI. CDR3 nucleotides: TGTGCCAGCAGCCGTGACACGAGTGAAGCTTTCTTT. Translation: CASSRDTSEAFF.

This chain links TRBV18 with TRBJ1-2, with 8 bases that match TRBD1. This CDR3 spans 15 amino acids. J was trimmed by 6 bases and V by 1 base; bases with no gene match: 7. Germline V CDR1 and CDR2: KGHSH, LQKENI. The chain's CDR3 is CASSPLGQGMDGYTF. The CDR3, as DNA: TGTGCCAGCTCACCACTCGGACAGGGTATGGATGGCTACACCTTC.

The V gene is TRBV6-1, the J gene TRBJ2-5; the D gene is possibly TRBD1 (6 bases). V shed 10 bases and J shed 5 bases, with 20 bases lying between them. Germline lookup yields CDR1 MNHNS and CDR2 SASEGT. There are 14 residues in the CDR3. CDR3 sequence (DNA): TGTGCCACCGCTCCATCGGGACATAGGGAGACCCAGTACTTC. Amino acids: CATAPSGHRETQYF.

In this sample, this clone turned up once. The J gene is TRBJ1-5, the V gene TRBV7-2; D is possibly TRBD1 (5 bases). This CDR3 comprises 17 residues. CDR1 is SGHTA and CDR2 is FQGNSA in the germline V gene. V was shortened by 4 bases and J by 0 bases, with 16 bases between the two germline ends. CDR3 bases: TGTGCCAGCAGCTGGGGGGATGCGGGCTATAGCAATCAGCCCCAGCATTTT. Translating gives CASSWGDAGYSNQPQHF.

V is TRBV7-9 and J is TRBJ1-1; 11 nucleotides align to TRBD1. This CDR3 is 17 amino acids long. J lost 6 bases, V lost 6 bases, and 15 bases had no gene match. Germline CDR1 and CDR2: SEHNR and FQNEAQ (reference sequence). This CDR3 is CASRRTGTGGGSAEAFF. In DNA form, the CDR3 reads TGTGCCAGCAGAAGAACCGGGACAGGGGGAGGAAGCGCTGAAGCTTTCTTT.

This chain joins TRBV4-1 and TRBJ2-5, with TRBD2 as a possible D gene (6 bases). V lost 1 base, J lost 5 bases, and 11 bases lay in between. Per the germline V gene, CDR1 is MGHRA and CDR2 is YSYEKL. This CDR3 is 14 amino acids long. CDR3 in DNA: TGCGCCAGCAGCCAAGGGGTGGGGAGGGAGACCCAGTACTTC. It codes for CASSQGVGRETQYF.